This record covers a single T cell receptor (beta chain). The antigen remains unidentified. The data originate from a study of identical twins. Findings and caveats of the study: Reduced insertions were recorded for abundant cord blood beta clonotypes, with no such pattern in memory repertoires. Models underestimated how often monozygotic twins shared out-of-frame TCR alpha. Twins' surplus sharing was weaker for beta out-of-frame sequences.

Using its own MiXCR run on the 5' RACE reads, TCRdb lists one record per CDR3 protein. The top ten hold roughly 3% of the sample, which has some 500,000 distinct CDR3 sequences, roughly 9.5% seen once. These data were also filed under a second study, of yellow fever vaccine responses in identical twins.

Sequencing was performed on PBMCs. The clonotype originates from a woman aged 18-29 years in good health.

CDR3 loop: CASSYSSRALYEQYF. The CDR3 DNA follows: TGTGCCAGCAGTTACTCGTCTAGGGCACTCTACGAGCAGTACTTC. The chain carries TRBV6-2 or TRBV6-3 and TRBJ2-7; no clear D gene. The length of the CDR3 is 15 residues. Germline V gene lookup returns CDR1 MNHEY and CDR2 SVGEGT. V lost 0 bases to trimming and J lost 3 bases, with 12 bases between them.